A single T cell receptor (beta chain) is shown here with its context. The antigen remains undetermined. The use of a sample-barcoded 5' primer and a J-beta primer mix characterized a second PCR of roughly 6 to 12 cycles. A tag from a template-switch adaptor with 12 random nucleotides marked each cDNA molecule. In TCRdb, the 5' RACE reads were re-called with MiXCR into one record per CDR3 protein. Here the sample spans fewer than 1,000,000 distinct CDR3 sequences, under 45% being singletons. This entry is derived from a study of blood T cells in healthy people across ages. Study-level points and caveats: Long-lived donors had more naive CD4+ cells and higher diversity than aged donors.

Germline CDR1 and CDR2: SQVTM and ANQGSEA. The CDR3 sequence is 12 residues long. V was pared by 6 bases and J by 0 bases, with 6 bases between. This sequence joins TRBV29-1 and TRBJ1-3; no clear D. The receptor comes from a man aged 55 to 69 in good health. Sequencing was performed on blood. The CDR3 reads CSVRNSGNTIYF. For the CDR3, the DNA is TGCAGCGTACGTAACTCTGGAAACACCATATATTTT.